This TCR beta chain was documented in a study of lymphopenia after photon versus proton radiotherapy. Findings and limits, study-wide: Under photons, naive T cells and diversity fell while effector/memory populations rose. After lymphocyte nadir, photon-treated repertoires showed oligoclonal expansion, especially CD8+ Temra.

This table comes from immunoSEQ multiplex PCR, and its TCRdb copy is limited to in-frame clones, with some not included. In the table there are about 50,000 clones, around 90% of which are singletons. On this clone: Its antigen is currently unknown.

Sequencing was performed on peripheral blood, taken from a patient treated with photon-based radiotherapy. The TCR sequence derives from a woman aged 40 to 49 with cholangiocarcinoma.

Here the CDR3 reads CASSPTYTDTQYF. The CDR3 DNA reads TGTGCCAGTAGCCCTACGTACACAGATACGCAGTATTTT. V usage is TRBV19 and J usage is TRBJ2-3; D call uncertain. CDR3 length: 13 amino acids. V lost 6 bases and J lost 2, with 9 bases in between. Germline CDR1 and CDR2: LNHDA and SQIVND (reference sequence).